One sample yielded the 7 T cell receptor beta chains listed below, sequenced in a study of cytomegalovirus exposure and HLA in healthy donors. PCR employed 60 Vbeta and 13 Jbeta primers. Sequenced by immunoSEQ multiplex PCR; TCRdb stores in-frame clones only, minus some. Of over 80,000 clones in the sample, 81% were seen once. The material sequenced was PBMCs. The receptors stem from a man aged 35 to 55 in good health and CMV-seropositive.

The chain recombines TRBV9 with TRBJ1-4, with D possibly matching TRBD1 (6 bases). Germline loops: CDR1 SGDLS, CDR2 YYNGEE. V lost 3 bases to trimming and J lost 0 bases, with 15 bases between them. This CDR3 has 17 amino acids. CDR3 sequence (DNA): TGTGCCAGCAGCGCTGGTTCATACAGGGCAACTAATGAAAAACTGTTTTTT. Translated, it gives CASSAGSYRATNEKLFF.

V is TRBV5-1 and J is TRBJ2-6, with D perhaps matching TRBD1 (6 bases). CDR1 SGHRS and CDR2 YFSETQ come from the germline V gene. Trimming shortened V by 4 bases and J by 1 base, and 15 bases separated the two germline ends. The CDR3 length is 17 residues. The CDR3 DNA follows: TGCGCCAGCAGCGATCAGGGGCTCTTATCTGGGGCCAACGTCCTGACTTTC. This translates into CASSDQGLLSGANVLTF.

This clone was seen a single time. This chain connects TRBV28 to TRBJ2-7; 7 positions agree with TRBD1. Germline trimming cut 3 bases from V and 5 bases from J; bases unmatched to any gene: 13. The CDR3 spans 16 residues. CDR1 and CDR2 from the germline V gene are MDHEN and SYDVKM. The CDR3 here is CASSFVGQASIHEQYF. The DNA of the CDR3 is TGTGCCAGCAGTTTCGTTGGACAGGCTAGTATCCACGAGCAGTACTTC. Variable domain in full (rest from reference TRBV28 and TRBJ2-7): DVKVTQSSRYLVKRTGEKVFLECVQDMDHENMFWYRQDPGLGLRLIYFSYDVKMKEKGDIPEGYSVSREKKERFSLILESASTNQTSMYLCASSFVGQASIHEQYFGPGTRLTVT.

In DNA, the CDR3 is TGTGCCAGCAGCCCCGGGTCTAGCGGTACCTACGAGCAGTACTTC. Amino acid sequence: CASSPGSSGTYEQYF. The chain has TRBV5-4 and TRBJ2-7; 7 bases are shared with TRBD2. The CDR3 sequence is 15 residues long. Germline V gene sequence: CDR1 SGHNT, CDR2 YYREEE (reference sequence). V gave up 4 bases and J gave up 2 bases; unmatched junction bases: 9.

The CDR3 nucleotides read TGCGCCAGCAGCCTGTTGACGGGGAGCGTGAATTCACCCCTCCACTTT. It specifies CASSLLTGSVNSPLHF. This chain joins TRBV5-1 and TRBJ1-6; D uncertain. CDR1 is SGHRS and CDR2 is YFSETQ in the germline V gene. CDR3 size: 16 residues. Trimming shortened V by 4 bases and J by 7 bases, and 18 bases separated the two germline ends.

The genes are TRBV27 and TRBJ2-3, with 8 bases identical to TRBD2. V was clipped by 5 bases and J by 1 base; unmatched bases: 2. CDR1 is MNHEY, CDR2 SMNVEV, per germline (reference sequence). The CDR3 extends over 14 amino acids. As DNA, the CDR3 is TGTGCCAGCAGTCTGACTAGCGGCACAGATACGCAGTATTTT. Encoded protein: CASSLTSGTDTQYF.

This clone has only one observation. The chain is built from TRBV9 and TRBJ2-7; 11 nucleotides agree with TRBD2. With 0 bases clipped from V and 4 bases from J, the junction kept 6 bases outside the gene matches. Germline CDR1 is SGDLS and CDR2 is YYNGEE. This CDR3 is built from 16 residues. The CDR3 nucleotides are TGTGCCAGCAGCGTAGGGGTAGCGGGAGGGCCATACGAGCAGTACTTC. Translated: CASSVGVAGGPYEQYF.